The text below deals with one T cell receptor beta chain. Normal lung was taken at the farthest possible site, at least 3 cm from tumour. DNA was extracted from unsorted cell suspensions stored frozen. This specimen comes from a study of immune cell composition in non-small cell lung cancer. Only in-frame clones appear in the TCRdb table, and some are missing; sequencing was by immunoSEQ multiplex PCR. The sample carries roughly 16,000 clones, 77% recorded once. This CDR3 is built from 13 residues. The V segment lost 4 bases and the J segment 4 bases; nucleotides outside the gene matches: 4. Germline V gene data show CDR1 as SGHTS and CDR2 as YDEGEE. A further study also used this sample, focusing on CD4 T cells in lung cancer. That source adds: Blood T cells were screened for responses to candidate mutation neoepitopes. Possibly, some blood-derived responses are in vitro primed naive T cells.

The specimen sequenced was non-adjacent lung tissue. The receptor was isolated from a human donor with non-small cell lung cancer. The chain links TRBV5-8 to TRBJ1-2, with 7 bases lining up with TRBD1. The CDR3 DNA reads as TGTGCCAGCAGCATCGGGACAGCCTATGGCTACACCTTC. Translation gives CASSIGTAYGYTF.